These 21 T cell receptor beta chains came from one sample sequenced in a study of blood T cell repertoires in COVID-19. Sequencing was performed with immunoSEQ multiplex PCR; in TCRdb, only in-frame clones are kept and a portion is missing. The sample includes about 110,000 clones, roughly 85% of them seen just once. Specimen: peripheral blood. The receptors originated from a human donor in a cohort sampled during active COVID-19.

This clone has only one observation. The CDR3 nucleotides read TGCGCCAGCAGTGTGAGGGTGGACACTGAAGCTTTCTTT. Amino acid sequence: CASSVRVDTEAFF. The chain couples TRBV10-2 to TRBJ1-1, with D unclear. V was shortened by 4 bases and J by 3 bases, with 9 bases between the two germline ends. Germline CDR1 reads WSHSY; CDR2 reads SAAADI. The CDR3 extends over 13 amino acids.

The rearrangement links TRBV5-1 to TRBJ2-6; 11 bases agree with TRBD1. Germline values: CDR1 SGHRS, CDR2 YFSETQ. V lost 1 base, J lost 2 bases, and 14 bases stayed unmatched. CDR3 size: 21 residues. This CDR3 is CASSLQLAPGQGGTGANVLTF. CDR3 bases: TGCGCCAGCAGCTTGCAGCTCGCACCGGGACAGGGGGGAACTGGGGCCAACGTCCTGACTTTC.

Here the CDR3 DNA reads TGTGCCAGCAGCTCCCAACAGGGGGCGCGAGGAAACACCATATATTTT. Its protein is CASSSQQGARGNTIYF. The rearrangement uses TRBV13 and TRBJ1-3, with 9 nucleotides matching TRBD1. The CDR3 has 16 residues. Germline V gives CDR1 PRHDT, CDR2 FYEKMQ (reference sequence). The ends lost 4 bases at V and 4 bases at J; junction bases unmatched: 8.

V and J are TRBV10-3 and TRBJ2-2; TRBD1 might be the D (5 bases). CDR1 and CDR2 from the germline V gene are ENHRY and SYGVKD. Trimming left V 3 bases short and J 2 bases short, with 13 bases between. The CDR3 runs 16 residues. CDR3 residues: CAISDIVDSNTGELFF. In DNA form, the CDR3 reads TGTGCCATCAGTGATATAGTCGACAGCAACACCGGGGAGCTGTTTTTT.

This chain uses TRBV6-5 with TRBJ2-5; D not resolved. The CDR3 has 15 residues. Germline CDR1 is MNHEY and CDR2 is SVGAGI. Trimming took 2 bases from V and 0 from J, leaving 10 bases between them. The CDR3 protein is CASSYAHTNQETQYF. The CDR3, as DNA: TGTGCCAGCAGTTACGCACACACAAACCAAGAGACCCAGTACTTC.

This chain joins TRBV7-2 and TRBJ2-5, with a tentative D call TRBD2 (6 bases). The germline V gene has CDR1 SGHTA and CDR2 FQGNSA. This CDR3 comprises 14 residues. V was shortened by 5 bases and J by 2 bases, with 12 bases between the two germline ends. CDR3 nucleotide sequence: TGTGCCAGCAGCCCAGGTGGGGGGCAAGAGACCCAGTACTTC. Translating it yields CASSPGGGQETQYF.

This clone occurred once. V and J are TRBV27 and TRBJ1-6, with 7 bases lining up with TRBD1. There are 17 residues in the CDR3. The V segment lost 4 bases and the J segment 10 bases; nucleotides outside the gene matches: 16. CDR1 and CDR2 from the germline V gene are MNHEY and SMNVEV (reference sequence). In DNA form, the CDR3 reads TGTGCCAGCAGTTCGATGGCGGGCGGGACAGCTTACTCACCCCTCCACTTT. Amino acids: CASSSMAGGTAYSPLHF.

The V and J genes are TRBV29-1 and TRBJ1-1; D unclear. This CDR3 region has 12 residues. Germline V lookup: CDR1 SQVTM, CDR2 ANQGSEA. The germline V and J ends were trimmed by 5 bases and 0 bases, with 7 bases remaining between them. CDR3 sequence reads: CSVLGVNTEAFF. The CDR3 DNA reads TGCAGCGTTCTTGGAGTGAACACTGAAGCTTTCTTT.

This clone appeared once. The chain is built from TRBV18 and TRBJ1-3; D perhaps matches TRBD1 (6 bases). Per germline, CDR1 KGHSH and CDR2 LQKENI. The CDR3 totals 15 residues. Trimming stripped 4 bases from V and 2 bases from J, with 12 bases between. CDR3 loop: CASSLGQIAGNTIYF. The CDR3 region has the DNA TGTGCCAGCTCACTGGGACAAATAGCTGGAAACACCATATATTTT.

The CDR3 DNA reads TGCAGCGTTGATCGTGGGACAGGGGGCGACGAGCAGTACTTC. The encoded protein is CSVDRGTGGDEQYF. V and J are TRBV29-1 and TRBJ2-7, with 12 positions matching TRBD1. This CDR3 comprises 14 residues. From germline, CDR1 is SQVTM and CDR2 ANQGSEA. V shed 3 bases and J 5 bases; nucleotides not matched to a gene: 5.

The count of this clone is one. This chain connects TRBV12-3 or TRBV12-4 to TRBJ2-7, with D uncertain. The CDR3 is 13 amino acids. Trimming left V 3 bases short and J 4 bases short, with 10 bases between. The chain's CDR3 is CASSFPPLYEQYF. CDR3 nucleotides: TGTGCCAGCAGTTTTCCTCCCTTATACGAGCAGTACTTC.

The chain has TRBV7-2 and TRBJ1-2, with D maybe TRBD1 (5 bases). Germline V gives CDR1 SGHTA, CDR2 FQGNSA. Trimming took 4 bases from V and 4 from J, leaving 19 bases between them. CDR3 length: 16 residues. The CDR3, as DNA: TGTGCCAGCAGCTATATTACAGGACAAGGCCGCTATGGCTACACCTTC. This gives the protein CASSYITGQGRYGYTF.

The rearrangement joins TRBV10-3 to TRBJ1-4; D unclear. The CDR3 is made up of 13 amino acids. The germline V and J ends were trimmed by 7 bases and 1 base, with 7 bases remaining between them. Germline loops: CDR1 ENHRY, CDR2 SYGVKD. CDR3 bases: TGTGCCATCAAAGAGAGAACTAATGAAAAACTGTTTTTT. As protein: CAIKERTNEKLFF.

This clone was detected once. The rearrangement joins TRBV5-1 to TRBJ1-3, with TRBD1 matching 7 bases. Germline CDR1 reads SGHRS; CDR2 reads YFSETQ. With 4 bases clipped from V and 4 bases from J, the junction kept 8 bases outside the gene matches. This CDR3 has 15 residues. The CDR3 protein is CASSREGATGNTIYF. The CDR3, as DNA: TGCGCCAGCAGCCGCGAGGGGGCGACAGGAAACACCATATATTTT.

This clone was recorded a few times. The V and J genes are TRBV19 and TRBJ2-2, with 10 bases aligning to TRBD2. The trim removed 7 bases at V and 4 bases at J, leaving 9 bases unmatched. CDR3 length equals 16 residues. CDR1 and CDR2 from the germline V gene are LNHDA and SQIVND (reference sequence). The CDR3 is CASITSGILGTGELFF. CDR3 DNA: TGTGCCAGTATTACTAGCGGGATATTAGGCACCGGGGAGCTGTTTTTT.

As regards this clone: At one of its ends the junction is not consistent with the germline gene, which may arise from a read error. This chain connects TRBV12-3 or TRBV12-4 to TRBJ1-4; 7 bases are a match to TRBD1. The CDR3 contains 13 residues. The CDR3 DNA follows: TGTGCCAGCAGTTTTGTTGAAGGGGGCAGCTTTATTTTT. This encodes CASSFVEGGSFIF.

The V gene is TRBV10-3, the J gene TRBJ1-5, with unresolved D. CDR1 ENHRY and CDR2 SYGVKD come from the germline V gene. The CDR3 has 12 amino acids. V shed 2 bases and J shed 9 bases, with 8 bases lying between them. In DNA form, the CDR3 reads TGTGCCATCAGTGAGCCGGCGGGGCCCCAGCATTTT. Translated: CAISEPAGPQHF.

The V gene is TRBV4-2, the J gene TRBJ2-7; D might be TRBD1 (7 bases). From germline, CDR1 is LGHNA and CDR2 YNFKEQ. Deletions cut 1 base from V and 2 bases from J, with 18 bases between. This CDR3 region has 17 residues. This CDR3 is CASSQVTAGQYPYEQYF. CDR3 sequence (DNA): TGTGCCAGCAGCCAAGTGACGGCGGGACAGTACCCCTACGAGCAGTACTTC.

The chain has TRBV7-8 and TRBJ1-4; D call uncertain. Trimming took off 4 bases at V and 0 bases at J, with 15 bases between the two ends. The CDR3 totals 17 residues. Germline values: CDR1 SGHVS, CDR2 FQNEAQ. The CDR3 DNA reads as TGTGCCAGCAGCTATACCCCGGGTCATCCAACTAATGAAAAACTGTTTTTT. The encoded protein is CASSYTPGHPTNEKLFF.

There are a few counts of this clone. J is TRBJ1-2 and V is TRBV2, with 9 bases fitting TRBD1. The CDR3 is 13 residues long. The trim removed 7 bases at V and 8 bases at J, leaving 8 bases unmatched. Germline V CDR1 and CDR2: SNHLY, FYNNEI. The CDR3 sequence is CASISDRGSGYTF. Here the CDR3 DNA reads TGTGCCAGCATTTCGGACAGGGGAAGCGGCTACACCTTC.

This chain connects TRBV4-1 to TRBJ2-7; 8 positions agree with TRBD2. Germline V CDR1 and CDR2: MGHRA, YSYEKL. The CDR3 is made up of 15 amino acids. The junction had 4 bases not matched to a gene; V was cut back by 1 base and J by 2 bases. The CDR3 here is CASSQVGLEPYEQYF. CDR3 coding DNA: TGCGCCAGCAGCCAAGTGGGACTAGAGCCCTACGAGCAGTACTTC.